This T cell receptor beta chain stems from a study of blood T cell repertoires in COVID-19 (TCRdb year 2020). Concerning the study at large: Samples from collaborators originated in the United States, Italy and Spain and spanned both the acute and convalescent phases of COVID-19. The material from the prospective study consisted of cDNA or gDNA derived from T cells, B-cell-depleted T cells, or PBMCs. The dataset comprised deeply sampled blood TCRbeta repertoires from subjects exposed to, actively infected with, or recovered from COVID-19. The repertoires were made available in a free public database intended to serve as a resource for research on the immune response to SARS-CoV-2. The samples were drawn from the first 160 participants of the ongoing ImmuneRACE study and from 1,254 subjects provided by 6 global collaborators. Sample metadata almost always included a de-identified subject ID, COVID-19 status, age in years and sex. Where available, HLA class I and class II types were taken from metadata supplied by the sample provider and were not determined by assay-based typing.

For this chain, trimming is 2 bases at the V end and 2 bases at the J end, and the number of junction bases without a gene match is 4. Reading the germline V gene (reference sequence) gives CDR1 LNHDA and CDR2 SQIVND. From its cysteine to its phenylalanine, the CDR3 spans 16 amino acids. Only the CDR3 part of the read is kept: 48 bases, read in frame from the first base. In the prospective study, participants were roughly 18 to 100 years old, resided in about two dozen geographic areas of the United States, and were enrolled through a virtual design. Cohort assignment in the prospective study relied on participant-reported clinical history from a screening survey and a study questionnaire. Recovered participants in ImmuneRACE Cohort 3 were defined by two consecutive negative NP/OP PCR tests, clearance by a healthcare professional, or resolution of symptoms. Mobile phlebotomists in the prospective study collected whole blood, serum and a nasopharyngeal or oropharyngeal swab from every participant. Participants in the prospective study had the option to provide additional blood draws and questionnaires over an approximately two-month period. Before DNA extraction, prospective study blood samples were shipped either frozen or at room temperature.

TCRbeta CDR3 regions were amplified from genomic DNA by means of the immunoSEQ Assay, a bias-controlled multiplex PCR. Per the authors' processing: The number of nucleated cells in each sample was estimated by amplification of reference gene primers within the assay. To quantify the absolute abundance of each unique TCRbeta CDR3 rearrangement, sequence reads were collapsed and filtered. For each sample, productive Simpson clonality was calculated by taking the square root of Simpson's diversity index across productive rearrangements. Held by TCRdb, this immuneACCESS table contains in-frame sequences only and omits some clones. Under half of the omission traces to an unresolved V gene where checked; the cause of the rest is unknown. V and J calls and clone size are those listed in that table; D and trimming were worked out from the DNA. This sample lists around 310,000 clones; over 85% were detected once. The ten largest clonotypes hold just under 9.5% of the sample.

For this clone: Its antigen target is currently unknown. No qualities accompany the bases; no much larger clone lies one base away.

The paper's findings and limits, for the study overall: The quantity of clinical and demographic metadata differed by source and by participant and was supplied without curation.

This TCR was sampled from a woman aged 30 to 39 who had recovered from COVID-19. Recombination joined TRBV19 with TRBJ2-3; 10 bases in the middle match TRBD2. The sample comprised PBMCs or T cells enriched from blood (not recorded which). The CDR3 region reads CASSINLAGDTDTQYF. The nucleotides are TGTGCCAGTAGTATAAACCTAGCGGGAGACACAGATACGCAGTATTTT.